The entry that follows covers one T cell receptor beta chain sequence. Recovered participants had two consecutive negative NP/OP PCR tests, healthcare professional clearance, or symptom resolution. This sample was included in a study of blood T cell repertoires in COVID-19. In the study overall: Acute-phase and convalescent COVID-19 samples originated in the United States, Italy and Spain. PBMCs, B-cell-depleted T cells, or T cells were the source of the cDNA or gDNA that made up the material.

Original handling: Reference gene primers were amplified, and this amplification served to estimate nucleated cell counts. Repertoires were generated with immunoSEQ multiplex PCR, while TCRdb's copy carries only in-frame clones and drops some. V and J calls and clone size are those listed in that table; D and trimming were worked out from the DNA. The data hold about 200,000 clones, with about nine tenths observed a single time. The sample consisted of PBMCs or T cells enriched from blood (not recorded which). The TCR sequence derives from a woman in her thirties who had recovered from COVID-19.

In DNA, the CDR3 is TGTGCCAGTAGTATTGGACAGACTTCCTATGGCTACACCTTC. Protein product: CASSIGQTSYGYTF. The V gene is TRBV19, the J gene TRBJ1-2; TRBD1 might be the D (6 bases). Trimming removed 3 bases from V and 4 bases from J, with 12 bases in between. Germline CDR1 LNHDA, CDR2 SQIVND (reference sequence). CDR3 length: 14 amino acids.